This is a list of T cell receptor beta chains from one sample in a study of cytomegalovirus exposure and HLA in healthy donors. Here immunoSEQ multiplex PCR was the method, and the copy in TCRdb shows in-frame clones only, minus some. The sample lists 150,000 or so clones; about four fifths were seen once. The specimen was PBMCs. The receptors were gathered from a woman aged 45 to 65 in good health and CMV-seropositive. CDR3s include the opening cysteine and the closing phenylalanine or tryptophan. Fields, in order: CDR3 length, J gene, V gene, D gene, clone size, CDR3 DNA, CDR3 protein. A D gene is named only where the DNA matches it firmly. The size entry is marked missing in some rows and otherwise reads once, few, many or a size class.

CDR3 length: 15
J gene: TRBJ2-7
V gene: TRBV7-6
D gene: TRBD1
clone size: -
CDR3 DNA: TGTGCCAGCAGCTTAGGGACAGGGGGCCCCTACGAGCAGTACTTC
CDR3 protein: CASSLGTGGPYEQYF

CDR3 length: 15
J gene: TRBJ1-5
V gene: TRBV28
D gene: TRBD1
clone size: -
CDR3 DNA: TGTGCCAGCAGTATGACAGGGGCTCGAAATCAGCCCCAGCATTTT
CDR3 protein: CASSMTGARNQPQHF

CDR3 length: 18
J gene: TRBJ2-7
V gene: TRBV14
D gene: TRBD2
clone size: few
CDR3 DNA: TGTGCCAGCAGCCCGTTTCGGACTAGCGGGGCCTTCTCCTACGAGCAGTACTTC
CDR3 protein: CASSPFRTSGAFSYEQYF

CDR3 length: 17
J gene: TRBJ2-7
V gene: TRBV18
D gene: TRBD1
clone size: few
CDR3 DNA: TGTGCCAGCTCACCCCCGGGACAGGGCTCCCTCCCTTACGAGCAGTACTTC
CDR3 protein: CASSPPGQGSLPYEQYF

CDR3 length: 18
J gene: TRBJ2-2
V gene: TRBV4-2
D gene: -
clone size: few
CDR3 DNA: TGTGCCAGCAGCCAAGATCCTCGAAGGGGGGGTAACACCGGGGAGCTGTTTTTT
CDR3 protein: CASSQDPRRGGNTGELFF

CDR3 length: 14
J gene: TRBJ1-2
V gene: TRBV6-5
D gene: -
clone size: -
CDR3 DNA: TGTGCCAGCAGTTACGGCAGCGGCGTCGGGGGCTACACCTTC
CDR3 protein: CASSYGSGVGGYTF

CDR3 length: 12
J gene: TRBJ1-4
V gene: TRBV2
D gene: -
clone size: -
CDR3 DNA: TGTGCCAGCCTCCCGGGGGGCGGAAAACTGTTTTTT
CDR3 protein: CASLPGGGKLFF

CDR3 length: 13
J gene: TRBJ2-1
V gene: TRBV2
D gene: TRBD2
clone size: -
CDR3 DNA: TGTGCCAGCAGAGGACCGGGGGGTGGTGAGCAGTTCTTC
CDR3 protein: CASRGPGGGEQFF

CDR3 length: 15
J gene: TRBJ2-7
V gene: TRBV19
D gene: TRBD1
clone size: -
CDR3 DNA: TGTGCCAGTAGTATAGCCGGACAGGGTTCCTACGAGCAGTACTTC
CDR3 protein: CASSIAGQGSYEQYF

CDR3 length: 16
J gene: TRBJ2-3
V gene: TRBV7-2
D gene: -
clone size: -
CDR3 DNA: TGTGCCAGCAGCTACCAGGACTTCTCTAGCACAGATACGCAGTATTTT
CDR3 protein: CASSYQDFSSTDTQYF

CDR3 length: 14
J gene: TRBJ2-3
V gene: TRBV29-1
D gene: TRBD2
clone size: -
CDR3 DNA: TGCAGCGTTGTACTAGCGGGAGGGTCAGATACGCAGTATTTT
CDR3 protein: CSVVLAGGSDTQYF

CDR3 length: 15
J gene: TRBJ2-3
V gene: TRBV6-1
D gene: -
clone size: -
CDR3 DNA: TGTGCCAGCAGCCTTGCAGGCGACCGCACAGATACGCAGTATTTT
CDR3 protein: CASSLAGDRTDTQYF

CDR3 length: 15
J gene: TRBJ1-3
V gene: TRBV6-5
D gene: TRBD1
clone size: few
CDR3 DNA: TGTGCCAGCAGTTACCAGGGGGCGCCTGGAAACACCATATATTTT
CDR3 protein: CASSYQGAPGNTIYF

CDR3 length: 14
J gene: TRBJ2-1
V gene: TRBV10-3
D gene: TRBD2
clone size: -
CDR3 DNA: TGTGCCATCAGCTCACTAGCGGGAGCGACTGAGCAGTTCTTC
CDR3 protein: CAISSLAGATEQFF

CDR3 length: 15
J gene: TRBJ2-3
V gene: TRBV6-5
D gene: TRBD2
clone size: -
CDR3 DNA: TGTGCCAGCAGTTACTCGGGGACTAGCGCAGATACGCAGTATTTT
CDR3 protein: CASSYSGTSADTQYF

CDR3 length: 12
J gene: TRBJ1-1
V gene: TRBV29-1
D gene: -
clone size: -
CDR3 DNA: TGCAGCGTTGAAAAAAACAGGGCGGAAGCTTTCTTT
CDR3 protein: CSVEKNRAEAFF

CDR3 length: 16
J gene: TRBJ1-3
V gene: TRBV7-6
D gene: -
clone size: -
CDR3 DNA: TGTGCCAGCAGCTCCGTGGGAGGGGTCGGTGGAAACACCATATATTTT
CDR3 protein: CASSSVGGVGGNTIYF

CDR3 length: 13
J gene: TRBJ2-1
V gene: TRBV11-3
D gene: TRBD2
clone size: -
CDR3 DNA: TGTGCCAGCAGCTTAGAGGGGGGAGGGCCATTGTTCTTC
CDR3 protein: CASSLEGGGPLFF

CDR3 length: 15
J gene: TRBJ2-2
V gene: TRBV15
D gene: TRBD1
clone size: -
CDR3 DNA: TGTGCCACCAGCAGAGTAGACAGGGGCGCCGGGGAGCTGTTTTTT
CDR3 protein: CATSRVDRGAGELFF

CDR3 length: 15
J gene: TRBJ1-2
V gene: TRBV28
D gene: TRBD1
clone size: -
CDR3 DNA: TGTGCCAGCCTCGGACAGGGGGCGCCAGGCTATGGCTACACCTTC
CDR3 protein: CASLGQGAPGYGYTF

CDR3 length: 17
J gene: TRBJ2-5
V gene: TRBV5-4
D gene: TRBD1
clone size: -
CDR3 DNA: TGTGCCAGCAGCCCGTTCCTTCAAGCCGGCCAGGGGGCTCAGCAGTACTTC
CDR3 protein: CASSPFLQAGQGAQQYF

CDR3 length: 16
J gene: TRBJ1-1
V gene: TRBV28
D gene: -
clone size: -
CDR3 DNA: TGTGCCAGCAGTTTAGACTCATCACAAGTCCACACTGAAGCTTTCTTT
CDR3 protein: CASSLDSSQVHTEAFF

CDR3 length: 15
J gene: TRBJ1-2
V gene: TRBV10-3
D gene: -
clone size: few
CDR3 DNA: TGTGCCATCAGTGTCACACCCACACCTAACTATGGCTACACCTTC
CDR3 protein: CAISVTPTPNYGYTF

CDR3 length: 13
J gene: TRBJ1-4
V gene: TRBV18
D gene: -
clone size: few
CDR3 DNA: TGTGCCAGCTCACCCGCTGCAGATGAAAAACTGTTTTTT
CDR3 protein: CASSPAADEKLFF

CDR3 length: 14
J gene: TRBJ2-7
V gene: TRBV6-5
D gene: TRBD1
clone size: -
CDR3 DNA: TGTGCCACCGGGGGGGGACAGGGGACCTACGAGCAGTACTTC
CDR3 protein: CATGGGQGTYEQYF

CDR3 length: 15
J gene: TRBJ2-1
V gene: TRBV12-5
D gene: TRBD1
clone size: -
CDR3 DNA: TGTGCTAGTGCCCGGATAGGACAGGGTGGTGATGAGCAGTTCTTC
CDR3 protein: CASARIGQGGDEQFF

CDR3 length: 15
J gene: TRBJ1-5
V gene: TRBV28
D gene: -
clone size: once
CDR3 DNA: TGTGCCACCAGTTCTTCCCTCTATAGCAATCAGCCCCAGCATTTT
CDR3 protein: CATSSSLYSNQPQHF

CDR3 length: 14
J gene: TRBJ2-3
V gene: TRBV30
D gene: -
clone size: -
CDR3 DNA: TGTGCCTGGAGTCGGGACACTAGCACAGATACGCAGTATTTT
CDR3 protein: CAWSRDTSTDTQYF

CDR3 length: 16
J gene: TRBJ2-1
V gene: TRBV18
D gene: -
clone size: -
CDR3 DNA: TGTGCCAGCTCACCCTCTGGCCGGACATATGTGAATGAGCAGTTCTTC
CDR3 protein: CASSPSGRTYVNEQFF